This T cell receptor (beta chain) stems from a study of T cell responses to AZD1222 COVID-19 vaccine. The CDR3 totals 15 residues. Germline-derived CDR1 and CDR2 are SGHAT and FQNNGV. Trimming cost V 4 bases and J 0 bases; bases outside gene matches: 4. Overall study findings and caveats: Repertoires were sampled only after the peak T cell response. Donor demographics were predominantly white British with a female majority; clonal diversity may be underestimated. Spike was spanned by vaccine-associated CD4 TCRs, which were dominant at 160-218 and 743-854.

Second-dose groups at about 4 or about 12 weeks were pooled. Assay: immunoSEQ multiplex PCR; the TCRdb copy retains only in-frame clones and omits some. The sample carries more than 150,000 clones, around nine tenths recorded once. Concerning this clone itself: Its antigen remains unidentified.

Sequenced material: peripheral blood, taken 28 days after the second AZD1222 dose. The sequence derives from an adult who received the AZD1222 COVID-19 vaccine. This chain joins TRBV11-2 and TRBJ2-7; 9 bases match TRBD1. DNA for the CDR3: TGTGCCAGCAGCTGGGGGACAGGGTACTCCTACGAGCAGTACTTC. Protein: CASSWGTGYSYEQYF.